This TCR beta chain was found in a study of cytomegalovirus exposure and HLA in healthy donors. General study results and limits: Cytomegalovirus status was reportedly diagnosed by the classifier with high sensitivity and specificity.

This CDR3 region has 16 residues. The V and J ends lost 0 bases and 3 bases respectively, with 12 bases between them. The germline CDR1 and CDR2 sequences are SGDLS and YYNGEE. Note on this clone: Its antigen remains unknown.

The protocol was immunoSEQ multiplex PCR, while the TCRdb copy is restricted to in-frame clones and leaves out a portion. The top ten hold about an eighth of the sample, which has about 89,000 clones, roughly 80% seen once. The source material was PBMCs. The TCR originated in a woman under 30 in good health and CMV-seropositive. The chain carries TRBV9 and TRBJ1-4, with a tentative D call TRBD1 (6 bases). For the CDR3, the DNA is TGTGCCAGCAGCGTAGAGGGGTCAGGGGCTAATGAAAAACTGTTTTTT. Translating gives CASSVEGSGANEKLFF.